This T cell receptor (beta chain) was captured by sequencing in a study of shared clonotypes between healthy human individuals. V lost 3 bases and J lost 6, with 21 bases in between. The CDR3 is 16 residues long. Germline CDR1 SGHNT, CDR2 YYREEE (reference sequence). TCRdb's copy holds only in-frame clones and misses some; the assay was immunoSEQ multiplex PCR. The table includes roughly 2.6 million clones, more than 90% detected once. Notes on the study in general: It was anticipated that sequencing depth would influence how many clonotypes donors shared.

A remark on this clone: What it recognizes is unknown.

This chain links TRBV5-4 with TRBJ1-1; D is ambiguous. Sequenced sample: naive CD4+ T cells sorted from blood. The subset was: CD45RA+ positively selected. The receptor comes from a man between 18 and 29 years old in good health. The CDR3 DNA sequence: TGTGCCAGCAGCTCCACCATCGCTGTGGTAGGAGCTGAAGCTTTCTTT. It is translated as CASSSTIAVVGAEAFF.